This T cell receptor beta chain was sequenced for a study of blood T cell repertoires in COVID-19. Overall study context: The origin of the acute and convalescent COVID-19 samples was the United States, Italy and Spain. T cells, B-cell-depleted T cells, or PBMCs supplied cDNA or gDNA.

Seattle patients were enrolled during active infection and followed longitudinally. Germline CDR1 reads LNHDA; CDR2 reads SQIVND (reference sequence). V lost 6 bases to trimming and J lost 2 bases; unmatched junction nucleotides: 7. This CDR3 comprises 16 residues. Under the authors' procedure: Amplification from reference gene primers served as the basis for estimated nucleated cell counts. Assay used: immunoSEQ multiplex PCR; TCRdb lists only in-frame clones, some missing. D and trimming were read from the DNA, whereas the V and J calls and clone size are those reported in that table. The sample yields roughly 440,000 clones, around 88% seen once.

The TCR comes from a woman between 50 and 59 years old with COVID-19, enrolled during active disease. Sequenced input: peripheral blood. The genes are TRBV19 and TRBJ1-4, with 9 bases that match TRBD1. Here the CDR3 DNA reads TGTGCCAGTAGCCCCCTCGACAGGGGGACTAATGAAAAACTGTTTTTT. Translated: CASSPLDRGTNEKLFF.